A single sample is the source of the 15 T cell receptor beta chains below, sequenced in a study of T cells after yellow fever vaccination. Using its own MiXCR run on the 5' RACE reads, TCRdb lists one record per CDR3 protein. The profile shows 200,000 to 300,000 distinct CDR3 sequences, 10% to 15% of them singletons. The sequenced sample was CD4+ T cells sorted from PBMCs, obtained 45 days after the yellow fever booster vaccination. All receptors come from a man under 40 who received the YFV17D yellow fever vaccine.

There are a few counts of this clonotype. The CDR3 sequence: CSVGRGDTQYF. For the CDR3, the DNA is TGCAGCGTGGGTCGGGGCGATACGCAGTATTTT. The rearrangement joins TRBV29-1 to TRBJ2-3, with D tentatively TRBD1 or TRBD2 (5 bases each). The V end was cut by 6 bases, the J end by 6 bases, with 10 bases between. This CDR3 has 11 residues. Germline CDR1 and CDR2: SQVTM and ANQGSEA.

There are a few counts of this clonotype. The V gene is TRBV7-2, the J gene TRBJ2-7; 9 bases agree with TRBD1. J lost 12 bases, V lost 1 base, and 7 bases had no gene match. Germline V CDR1 and CDR2: SGHTA, FQGNSA. This CDR3 has 13 amino acids. The chain's CDR3 is CASSLGIRDRVYF. CDR3 sequence (DNA): TGTGCCAGCAGCTTAGGGATCCGGGACAGGGTGTACTTC.

This chain uses TRBV7-2 with TRBJ2-2; a weak D match, TRBD1 (6 bases). There are 14 residues in the CDR3. Germline assignment: CDR1 SGHTA and CDR2 FQGNSA. V was pared by 7 bases and J by 1 base, with 10 bases between. The CDR3, as DNA: TGTGCCAGCAAATCGGGACAGAACACCGGGGAGCTGTTTTTT. Protein sequence: CASKSGQNTGELFF.

This clonotype was counted between two and nine times. The chain couples TRBV5-1 to TRBJ1-1, with D unclear. Germline V gene lookup returns CDR1 SGHRS and CDR2 YFSETQ. This CDR3 is built from 15 residues. Trimming removed 0 bases at V and 0 bases at J, with 9 bases between. The CDR3 region has the DNA TGCGCCAGCAGCTTGGGACATCCCATGAACACTGAAGCTTTCTTT. Encoded protein: CASSLGHPMNTEAFF.

CDR3 residues: CASSYGGGRVGNIQYF. The CDR3 bases are TGTGCCAGCAGTTACGGTGGGGGCAGGGTCGGGAACATTCAGTACTTC. This chain uses TRBV6-2 or TRBV6-3 with TRBJ2-4; TRBD1 is a possible D gene (6 bases). Germline V gives CDR1 MNHEY, CDR2 SVGEGT. The CDR3 has 16 amino acids. The V end was cut by 2 bases, the J end by 7 bases, with 18 bases between.

This clonotype has only a few counts. The chain employs TRBV7-9 and TRBJ2-5; 9 bases are a match to TRBD2. The germline V gene encodes CDR1 SEHNR and CDR2 FQNEAQ (reference sequence). The CDR3 consists of 15 residues. V trimming: 3 bases; J trimming: 4 bases; junction bases outside the gene matches: 6. CDR3 in DNA: TGTGCCAGCAGCTTTGCAGCGGGGGGCCGAGAGACCCAGTACTTC. It translates to CASSFAAGGRETQYF.

This clonotype came up a few times. The chain carries TRBV20-1 and TRBJ2-3; no clear D. Germline V gene sequence: CDR1 DFQATT, CDR2 SNEGSKA (reference sequence). The CDR3 totals 14 residues. Trimming pared 2 bases from V and 0 bases from J, leaving 9 bases between. This CDR3 reads CSARSGPSTDTQYF. CDR3 DNA: TGCAGTGCTAGAAGTGGCCCTAGCACAGATACGCAGTATTTT.

The V call is TRBV29-1, the J call TRBJ2-3, with D possibly matching TRBD1 (5 bases). The CDR3 sequence is 13 residues long. Germline V gives CDR1 SQVTM, CDR2 ANQGSEA. V gave up 2 bases and J gave up 3 bases, with 9 bases separating them. The CDR3 protein is CSVEYRRTDTQYF. Here the CDR3 DNA reads TGCAGCGTTGAATACAGGCGAACAGATACGCAGTATTTT.

The V and J genes are TRBV6-2 or TRBV6-3 and TRBJ1-1; D might be TRBD1 (6 bases). The length of the CDR3 is 16 residues. CDR1 MNHEY and CDR2 SVGEGT come from the germline V gene. V was shortened by 6 bases and J by 4 bases, with 21 bases between the two germline ends. The CDR3 DNA reads as TGTGCCAGCAGATCCGGGGGGCTCAAAGGAAGCACTGAAGCTTTCTTT. Translated, it gives CASRSGGLKGSTEAFF.

This chain connects TRBV28 to TRBJ1-5, with D unclear. CDR3 length: 16 amino acids. Germline V gene data show CDR1 as MDHEN and CDR2 as SYDVKM. The V end was cut by 1 base, the J end by 2 bases, with 12 bases between. CDR3 nucleotide sequence: TGTGCCAGCAGTTTATCTCGGGGATTTGGCAATCAGCCCCAGCATTTT. Encoded protein: CASSLSRGFGNQPQHF.

This chain connects TRBV7-9 to TRBJ2-7, with a weak D call TRBD2 (5 bases). CDR1 and CDR2 (germline): SEHNR, FQNEAQ (reference sequence). The V end lost 5 bases, the J end lost 4 bases, and 15 bases lay between the germline ends. The CDR3 runs 14 residues. The CDR3 coding sequence is TGTGCCAGCAGCCCCGAGAGGGCCTCTTACGAGCAGTACTTC. This codes for CASSPERASYEQYF.

This clonotype was seen many times. The rearrangement uses TRBV7-8 and TRBJ2-3, with D perhaps TRBD2 (5 bases). Germline V gene sequence: CDR1 SGHVS, CDR2 FQNEAQ. The CDR3 sequence is 16 residues long. Between the trimmed V and J ends, which lost 4 bases and 2 bases, there was a span of 16 bases. The CDR3 region has the DNA TGTGCCAGCAGCTCCAATGTAGGGAGAAACACAGATACGCAGTATTTT. This encodes CASSSNVGRNTDTQYF.

The table lists this clonotype with a few counts. The V gene is TRBV30, the J gene TRBJ2-1; D ambiguous. The CDR3 extends over 11 amino acids. V was pared by 3 bases and J by 3 bases, with 3 bases between. Germline V gene data show CDR1 as GTSNPN and CDR2 as SVGIG (reference sequence). The CDR3 region is CAWRGYNEQFF. The CDR3 DNA reads TGTGCCTGGAGGGGCTACAATGAGCAGTTCTTC.

V is TRBV20-1 and J is TRBJ2-1; the match to TRBD2 covers 14 bases. V lost 5 bases, J lost 12 bases, and 6 bases stayed unmatched. The CDR3 contains 13 residues. Germline lookup yields CDR1 DFQATT and CDR2 SNEGSKA (reference sequence). CDR3 bases: TGCAGTGCTTCTCAGACTAGCGGGGGGGTGCAGTTCTTC. The encoded protein is CSASQTSGGVQFF.

V gene TRBV6-5 combines with J gene TRBJ2-1, with D perhaps TRBD1 or TRBD2 (6 bases each). V was trimmed by 7 bases and J by 15 bases, leaving 19 bases between them. This CDR3 has 12 residues. Germline CDR1 reads MNHEY; CDR2 reads SVGAGI. The CDR3 DNA reads TGTGCCAGCAAGGGGGGTTCCCCCCACAGGTTCTTC. Translating it yields CASKGGSPHRFF.